One sample yielded the 19 T cell receptor beta chains listed below, sequenced in a study of T cell repertoires and HLA-DP antigens. Sequenced by immunoSEQ multiplex PCR; TCRdb stores in-frame clones only, minus some. This sample has some 110,000 clones, with around 93% found just once. Which antigens these TCRs recognize remains unknown. The sample consisted of CD4+ T cells from PBMCs. The receptors derive from a woman aged 18 to 35 in good health and CMV-seronegative.

J is TRBJ1-2 and V is TRBV28, with D uncertain. With 4 bases removed from V and 4 bases from J, the gap between germline ends came to 10 bases. Germline lookup yields CDR1 MDHEN and CDR2 SYDVKM. The length of the CDR3 is 13 residues. The CDR3 reads CASSSDLSYGYTF. CDR3 DNA: TGTGCCAGCAGTTCTGACCTGAGCTATGGCTACACCTTC.

This rearrangement joins TRBV23-1 to TRBJ2-5, with 7 bases lining up with TRBD2. TRBV23-1 is reported as an ORF; its role is uncertain. The junction had 15 bases not matched to a gene; V was cut back by 3 bases and J by 5 bases. The CDR3 has 17 residues. The CDR3 loop reads CASSQGGEPDLGETQYF. The CDR3 DNA sequence: TGCGCCAGCAGTCAGGGAGGGGAGCCAGACCTGGGGGAGACCCAGTACTTC.

This clone came up once. This CDR3 is CASSAALRNTEAFF. In DNA form, the CDR3 reads TGTGCCAGCAGCGCCGCCCTGCGGAACACTGAAGCTTTCTTT. The V call is TRBV9, the J call TRBJ1-1; D is uncertain. Germline V lookup: CDR1 SGDLS, CDR2 YYNGEE. The CDR3 totals 14 residues. The V end was cut by 3 bases, the J end by 1 base, with 10 bases between.

This chain joins TRBV7-2 and TRBJ2-6; TRBD1 agrees at 9 bases. Per the germline V gene, CDR1 is SGHTA and CDR2 is FQGNSA. This CDR3 has 19 amino acids. J gave up 4 bases and V 0 bases, and 10 bases lay outside the gene matches. The CDR3 sequence is CASSLALSGTGYGANVLTF. The DNA of the CDR3 is TGTGCCAGCAGCTTAGCCCTCTCCGGGACAGGGTACGGGGCCAACGTCCTGACTTTC. Full variable domain (outside the CDR3, taken from reference TRBV7-2 and TRBJ2-6): GAGVSQSPSNKVTEKGKDVELRCDPISGHTALYWYRQSLGQGLEFLIYFQGNSAPDKSGLPSDRFSAERTGGSVSTLTIQRTQQEDSAVYLCASSLALSGTGYGANVLTFGAGSRLTVL.

In DNA form, the CDR3 reads TGTGCCAGCAGCGCGAGGGGACGGACAAGGCAGTACGTC. Protein: CASSARGRTRQYV. The chain carries TRBV7-8 and TRBJ2-7; the D call may be TRBD1 or TRBD2 (5 bases each). Germline CDR1 reads SGHVS; CDR2 reads FQNEAQ. V was clipped by 5 bases and J by 9 bases, with 17 bases between them. The CDR3 totals 13 residues.

CDR3 sequence (DNA): TGTGCCAGCAGCATGCCTCTAAACTATGGCTACACCTTC. Protein product: CASSMPLNYGYTF. The chain joins TRBV6-5 to TRBJ1-2; D unresolved. CDR1 is MNHEY and CDR2 is SVGAGI in the germline V gene. CDR3 length: 13 residues. V gave up 6 bases and J gave up 2 bases, with 10 bases separating them.

This rearrangement joins TRBV27 to TRBJ1-1; 7 positions match TRBD1. The J segment lost 10 bases and the V segment lost 7 bases, leaving 9 bases of the junction unmatched. This CDR3 region has 12 residues. Germline assignment: CDR1 MNHEY and CDR2 SMNVEV (reference sequence). CDR3 loop: CASTSRGPGAFF. The CDR3 DNA reads as TGTGCCAGCACTTCTAGGGGGCCGGGAGCTTTCTTT.

The chain has TRBV5-1 and TRBJ1-3; 9 bases fit TRBD1. Unmatched junction bases numbered 7, after V lost 4 bases and J lost 2 bases. Looked up from germline, CDR1 is SGHRS and CDR2 is YFSETQ. This CDR3 contains 16 residues. CDR3 loop: CASSPQGAETGNTIYF. The CDR3 DNA reads TGCGCCAGCAGCCCACAGGGGGCAGAAACTGGAAACACCATATATTTT.

This chain links TRBV11-2 with TRBJ2-7; D is unclear. Trimming took 4 bases from V and 0 from J, leaving 10 bases between them. The V gene's germline CDR1 is SGHAT and CDR2 FQNNGV. The CDR3 runs 14 residues. The CDR3 DNA reads as TGTGCCAGCAGCTCGGACGTGAGCTCCTACGAGCAGTACTTC. The encoded protein is CASSSDVSSYEQYF.

The chain employs TRBV7-9 and TRBJ2-1; 8 bases are shared with TRBD1. V shed 5 bases, J shed 2 bases, and the junction held 11 bases outside the gene matches. The CDR3 loop spans 17 amino acids. CDR1 and CDR2 (germline): SEHNR, FQNEAQ (reference sequence). The CDR3 loop is CASSPNLQGAAYNEQFF. The CDR3 DNA sequence: TGTGCCAGCAGCCCGAACCTTCAGGGGGCTGCCTACAATGAGCAGTTCTTC.

CDR3 in amino acids: CASSLSLGDQPQHF. CDR3 nucleotides: TGTGCCAGCAGTTTATCCCTGGGAGATCAGCCCCAGCATTTT. This rearrangement joins TRBV28 to TRBJ1-5; D is unresolved. V was shortened by 1 base and J by 5 bases, with 9 bases between the two germline ends. This CDR3 has 14 amino acids. CDR1 is MDHEN, CDR2 SYDVKM, per germline.

V usage is TRBV11-2 and J usage is TRBJ2-1; 7 bases agree with TRBD1. Trimming cost V 5 bases and J 12 bases; bases outside gene matches: 4. The CDR3 runs to 11 residues. In germline, CDR1 is SGHAT, CDR2 FQNNGV. The CDR3 loop is CASSPRQGQFF. CDR3 sequence (DNA): TGTGCCAGCAGCCCAAGACAGGGGCAGTTCTTC. The variable domain in full, completed from reference TRBV11-2 and TRBJ2-1, reads EAGVAQSPRYKIIEKRQSVAFWCNPISGHATLYWYQQILGQGPKLLIQFQNNGVVDDSQLPKDRFSAERLKGVDSTLKIQPAKLEDSAVYLCASSPRQGQFFGPGTRLTVL.

The chain combines TRBV7-3 with TRBJ2-3; 9 nucleotides agree with TRBD2. CDR1 and CDR2 (germline): SGHTA, FQGTGA. The junction had 18 bases not matched to a gene; V was cut back by 2 bases and J by 0 bases. The CDR3 runs 21 residues. The CDR3 DNA follows: TGTGCCAGCAGCTTAGGGGCGTATTTCAGCGGGAGGAACTTTAGCACAGATACGCAGTATTTT. Its protein is CASSLGAYFSGRNFSTDTQYF.

This clone was detected once. The chain employs TRBV11-2 and TRBJ2-1; 8 bases are a match to TRBD1. The germline gives CDR1 SGHAT, CDR2 FQNNGV. This CDR3 has 13 amino acids. The J segment lost 14 bases and the V segment lost 0 bases, leaving 6 bases of the junction unmatched. The CDR3 DNA sequence: TGTGCCAGCAGCTTAGAGCCCCAGGGGGCGAAGTTCTTC. Protein: CASSLEPQGAKFF.

The chain carries TRBV6-5 and TRBJ2-1; D is unclear. This CDR3 spans 15 amino acids. CDR1 and CDR2 (germline): MNHEY, SVGAGI. The V end was cut by 6 bases, the J end by 5 bases, with 17 bases between. CDR3 amino acids: CASSPVGGPNNEQFF. The CDR3 DNA follows: TGTGCCAGCAGCCCGGTCGGCGGTCCCAACAATGAGCAGTTCTTC.

CDR3 sequence (DNA): TGTGCCAGCGGCAGGGGGGACACCGGGGAGCTGTTTTTT. Translation: CASGRGDTGELFF. The rearrangement links TRBV28 to TRBJ2-2; weak D call: TRBD1 (7 bases). Germline V gene data show CDR1 as MDHEN and CDR2 as SYDVKM. This CDR3 region has 13 residues. V was clipped by 8 bases and J by 3 bases, with 10 bases between them.

V is TRBV9 and J is TRBJ2-2; D uncertain. CDR3 length: 16 amino acids. Germline-derived CDR1 and CDR2 are SGDLS and YYNGEE. The V gene lost 0 bases and the J gene lost 1 base, with 10 bases spanning the gap. CDR3 protein: CASSVGGRLNTGELFF. CDR3 DNA sequence: TGTGCCAGCAGCGTAGGGGGAAGATTGAACACCGGGGAGCTGTTTTTT. Combining the CDR3 with reference TRBV9 and TRBJ2-2 gives the whole variable domain DSGVTQTPKHLITATGQRVTLRCSPRSGDLSVYWYQQSLDQGLQFLIQYYNGEERAKGNILERFSAQQFPDLHSELNLSSLELGDSALYFCASSVGGRLNTGELFFGEGSRLTVL.

The gene calls are TRBV30 and TRBJ1-5; D might be TRBD1 (5 bases). The V and J ends lost 3 bases and 3 bases respectively, with 9 bases between them. Germline loops: CDR1 GTSNPN, CDR2 SVGIG (reference sequence). This CDR3 is built from 13 residues. This CDR3 reads CAWRSTDNQPQHF. The CDR3, as DNA: TGTGCCTGGAGGTCGACAGACAATCAGCCCCAGCATTTT.

The chain recombines TRBV15 with TRBJ1-1; D call uncertain. Germline V gene data show CDR1 as LNHNV and CDR2 as YYDKDF (reference sequence). V gave up 5 bases and J gave up 5 bases, with 15 bases separating them. This CDR3 region has 14 residues. This chain's CDR3 is CATSPYFGRTEAFF. In nucleotides, the CDR3 is TGTGCCACCAGCCCTTATTTTGGACGGACTGAAGCTTTCTTT. Full variable domain (remainder filled in from reference TRBV15 and TRBJ1-1): DAMVIQNPRYQVTQFGKPVTLSCSQTLNHNVMYWYQQKSSQAPKLLFHYYDKDFNNEADTPDNFQSRRPNTSFCFLDIRSPGLGDTAMYLCATSPYFGRTEAFFGQGTRLTVV.